The T cell receptor beta chain described here comes from a study of T cell repertoires in cytomegalovirus infection. Study-wide context: Through public TCR beta signatures, both CMV infection and matching HLA type were indicated.

As for this clonotype: The antigen is unknown.

There are 15 residues in the CDR3. Unmatched junction bases numbered 8, after V lost 4 bases and J lost 7 bases. TCRdb re-derived calls from the reads in MiXCR, one entry per CDR3 protein. Of about 480,000 distinct CDR3 sequences in the sample, 30% to 40% were seen once. The specimen was cultured PBMCs, collected from culture after CMV antigen stimulation. This TCR came from a human donor in good health (CMV status not recorded). Some clones in this sample may be carry-over from other donors' samples. J is TRBJ2-1 and V is TRBV12-3 or TRBV12-4; 9 bases match TRBD2. The CDR3 reads CASSSGGRADNEQFF. In nucleotides, the CDR3 is TGTGCCAGCAGTTCTGGCGGGAGGGCTGATAATGAGCAGTTCTTC.